The source of this T cell receptor beta chain is a study of technical replicates of blood from a handful of donors. The CDR3 runs 14 residues. Germline CDR1 reads MNHEY; CDR2 reads SVGAGI. Trimming took off 2 bases at V and 6 bases at J, with 11 bases between the two ends. The repertoire was sequenced with immunoSEQ multiplex PCR; TCRdb's copy has only in-frame clones and lacks some. The top ten clones hold roughly 4.5% of a sample with under 100,000 clones, approximately 86% of them seen once. Material: PBMCs. The sequence was obtained from a human donor in good health. Some clones in this sample may be carry-over from other donors' samples. The chain uses TRBV6-5 and TRBJ2-4; D is possibly TRBD1 (6 bases). The CDR3 nucleotides are TGTGCCAGCAGTTACGACAGGTTCTCAAACATTCAGTACTTC. Translated: CASSYDRFSNIQYF.